Sequencing of this T cell receptor (beta chain) was carried out in a study of control samples from healthy donors and cancer patients (dated by TCRdb to 2020 to 2022). Including cysteine and phenylalanine, the CDR3 has 16 amino acids. The read is trimmed to its CDR3 DNA, 48 bases read in frame from base 1. The trim is 0 bases for V and 0 bases for J, with a gap of 9 bases between the germline ends. CDR1 and CDR2 are drawn from the germline V gene: SGDLS, YYNGEE. In regard to this clone: It lacks a known antigen. Base qualities were left out, and no much larger clone turns up one base away.

The library was built by means of the immunoSEQ multiplex PCR assay. The table was pulled from immuneACCESS by TCRdb, which kept in-frame rearrangements only. Such tables lose some clones; where checked, under half of the loss comes from unresolved V genes, and the rest has no known cause. The sample yields under 150,000 clones; about 90% were counted once. The ten biggest clones cover about 2.9% of the sample. Recombination connected TRBV9 to TRBJ2-2; the D gene remains uncertain. The receptor was derived from a man aged 55 to 70 in good health. The sequenced sample consisted of blood. The CDR3 sequence is CASSVVSTPNTGELFF. The DNA sequence is given as TGTGCCAGCAGCGTAGTGAGTACCCCGAACACCGGGGAGCTGTTTTTT.